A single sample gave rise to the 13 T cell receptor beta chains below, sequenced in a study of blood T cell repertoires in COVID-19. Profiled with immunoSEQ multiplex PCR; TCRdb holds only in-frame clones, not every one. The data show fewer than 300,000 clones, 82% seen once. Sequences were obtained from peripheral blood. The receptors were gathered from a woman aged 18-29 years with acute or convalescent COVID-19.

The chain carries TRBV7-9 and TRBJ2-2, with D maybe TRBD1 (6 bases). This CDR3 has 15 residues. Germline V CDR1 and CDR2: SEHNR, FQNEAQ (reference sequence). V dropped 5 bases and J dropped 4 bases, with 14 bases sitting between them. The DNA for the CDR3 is TGTGCCAGCAGCGGTCAAACAGGGAGCACCGGGGAGCTGTTTTTT. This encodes CASSGQTGSTGELFF.

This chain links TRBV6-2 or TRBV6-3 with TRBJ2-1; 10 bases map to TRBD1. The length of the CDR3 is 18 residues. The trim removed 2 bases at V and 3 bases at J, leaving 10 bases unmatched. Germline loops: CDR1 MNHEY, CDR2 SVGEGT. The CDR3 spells CASSYVGQGFKIYNEQFF. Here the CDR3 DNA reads TGTGCCAGCAGTTACGTGGGACAGGGGTTCAAAATCTACAATGAGCAGTTCTTC.

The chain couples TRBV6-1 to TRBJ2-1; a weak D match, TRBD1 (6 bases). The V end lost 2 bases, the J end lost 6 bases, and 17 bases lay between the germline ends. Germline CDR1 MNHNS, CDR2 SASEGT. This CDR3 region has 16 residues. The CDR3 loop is CASSETPGHGSNEQFF. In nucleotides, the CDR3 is TGTGCCAGCAGTGAAACACCGGGACACGGAAGCAATGAGCAGTTCTTC.

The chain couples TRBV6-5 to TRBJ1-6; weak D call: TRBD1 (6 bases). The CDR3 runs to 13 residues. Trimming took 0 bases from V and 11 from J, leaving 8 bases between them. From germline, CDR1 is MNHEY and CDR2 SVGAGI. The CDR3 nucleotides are TGTGCCAGCAGTTACTCGGGACATCCACCCCTCCACTTT. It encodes CASSYSGHPPLHF.

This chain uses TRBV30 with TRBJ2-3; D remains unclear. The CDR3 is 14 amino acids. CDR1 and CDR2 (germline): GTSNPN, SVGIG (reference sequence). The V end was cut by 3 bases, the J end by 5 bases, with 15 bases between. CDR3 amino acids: CAWSIAGFGDTQYF. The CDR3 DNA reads TGTGCCTGGAGCATTGCTGGTTTCGGAGATACGCAGTATTTT.

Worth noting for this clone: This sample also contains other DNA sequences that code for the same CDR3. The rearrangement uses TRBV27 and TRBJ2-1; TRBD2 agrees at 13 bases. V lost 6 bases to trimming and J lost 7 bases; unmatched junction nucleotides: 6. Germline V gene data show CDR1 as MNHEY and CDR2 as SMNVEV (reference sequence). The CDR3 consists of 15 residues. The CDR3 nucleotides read TGTGCCAGCAGCCCTGGACTAGCGGGAGTTAATGAGCAGTTCTTC. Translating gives CASSPGLAGVNEQFF.

The DNA for the CDR3 is TGTGCCAGCAGCACACGCCCTCGACAGGGGGCCGTCTACGAGCAGTACTTC. This translates into CASSTRPRQGAVYEQYF. The gene calls are TRBV5-5 and TRBJ2-7; 10 nucleotides agree with TRBD1. Per germline, CDR1 SGHKS and CDR2 YYEKEE (reference sequence). The CDR3 spans 17 residues. V lost 4 bases and J lost 3; bases outside the gene matches: 13.

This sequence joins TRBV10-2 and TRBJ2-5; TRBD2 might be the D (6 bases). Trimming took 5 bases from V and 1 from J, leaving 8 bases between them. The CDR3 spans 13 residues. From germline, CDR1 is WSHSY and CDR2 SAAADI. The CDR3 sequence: CASSPGGQETQYF. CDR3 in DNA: TGCGCCAGCAGTCCCGGGGGCCAAGAGACCCAGTACTTC.

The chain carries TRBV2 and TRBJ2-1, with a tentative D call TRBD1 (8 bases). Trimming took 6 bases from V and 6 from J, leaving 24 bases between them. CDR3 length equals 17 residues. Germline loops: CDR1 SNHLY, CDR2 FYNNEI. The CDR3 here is CASRDRVWASGPNEQFF. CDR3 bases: TGTGCCAGCAGGGACAGGGTGTGGGCTAGCGGACCCAATGAGCAGTTCTTC.

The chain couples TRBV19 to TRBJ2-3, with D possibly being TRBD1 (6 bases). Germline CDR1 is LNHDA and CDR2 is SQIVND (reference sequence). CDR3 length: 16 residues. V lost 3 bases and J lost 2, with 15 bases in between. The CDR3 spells CASSILGDTYTDTQYF. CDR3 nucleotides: TGTGCCAGTAGTATTCTGGGGGACACTTACACAGATACGCAGTATTTT.

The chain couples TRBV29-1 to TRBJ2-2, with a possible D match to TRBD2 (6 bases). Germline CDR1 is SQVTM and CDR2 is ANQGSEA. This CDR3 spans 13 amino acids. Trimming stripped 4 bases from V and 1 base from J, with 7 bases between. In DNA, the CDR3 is TGCAGCGTTGTAGCGGAGAACACCGGGGAGCTGTTTTTT. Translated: CSVVAENTGELFF.

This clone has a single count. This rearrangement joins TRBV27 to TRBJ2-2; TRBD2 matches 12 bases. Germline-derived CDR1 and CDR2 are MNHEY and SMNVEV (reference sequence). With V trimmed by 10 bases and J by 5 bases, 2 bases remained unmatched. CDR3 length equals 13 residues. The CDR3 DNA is TGTGCCATCGGACTAGCGGGAACCGGGGAGCTGTTTTTT. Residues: CAIGLAGTGELFF.

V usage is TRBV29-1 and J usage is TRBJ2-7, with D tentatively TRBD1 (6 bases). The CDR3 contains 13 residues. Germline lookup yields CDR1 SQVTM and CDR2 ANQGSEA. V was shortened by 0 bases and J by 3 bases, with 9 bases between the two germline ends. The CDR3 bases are TGCAGCGTTGAAGACTTGGACAGCTACGAGCAGTACTTC. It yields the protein CSVEDLDSYEQYF.